The 32 T cell receptor beta chains below come from one sample, sequenced in a study of early T cells in non-severe SARS-CoV-2 infection. TCRdb redid the calling of the 5' RACE reads with MiXCR, one entry per CDR3 protein. The sample holds 50,000 or so distinct CDR3 sequences, 5.6% seen once. Sequences were obtained from whole blood. These receptor sequences come from an adult who was a healthcare worker with PCR-confirmed SARS-CoV-2 infection or an uninfected control (not recorded which).

This clonotype occurred many times. The J gene is TRBJ2-1, the V gene TRBV9; D perhaps matches TRBD1 (5 bases). This CDR3 has 14 amino acids. V was pared by 4 bases and J by 3 bases, with 11 bases between. Germline assignment: CDR1 SGDLS and CDR2 YYNGEE. The CDR3, as DNA: TGTGCCAGCAGCTCCAGGGATTACTACAATGAGCAGTTCTTC. Translating gives CASSSRDYYNEQFF.

This clonotype was detected ten times or more. V is TRBV29-1 and J is TRBJ2-7; D uncertain. The CDR3 loop spans 11 amino acids. Trimming removed 3 bases from V and 6 bases from J, with 9 bases in between. Germline loops: CDR1 SQVTM, CDR2 ANQGSEA. In DNA, the CDR3 is TGCAGCGTTGAGGGTAGGAGCGAGCAGTACTTC. Translating it yields CSVEGRSEQYF.

This clonotype was recorded at least ten times. This chain connects TRBV29-1 to TRBJ2-3; a weak D match, TRBD2 (5 bases). CDR1 is SQVTM and CDR2 is ANQGSEA in the germline V gene. Trimming shortened V by 7 bases and J by 4 bases, and 15 bases separated the two germline ends. This CDR3 is built from 13 residues. Written as DNA, the CDR3 is TGCAGCGCCTCAGACTACAGTTCAGATACGCAGTATTTT. This encodes CSASDYSSDTQYF.

There are a few counts of this clonotype. This sequence joins TRBV7-2 and TRBJ2-7; 9 bases line up with TRBD1. CDR1 and CDR2 from the germline V gene are SGHTA and FQGNSA. Trimming cost V 6 bases and J 5 bases; bases outside gene matches: 11. This CDR3 spans 15 amino acids. The CDR3 loop reads CASSFPGTGSHEQYF. For the CDR3, the DNA is TGTGCCAGCAGTTTCCCCGGGACAGGGAGCCACGAGCAGTACTTC.

There are a few counts of this clonotype. The CDR3, as DNA: TGTGCCAGCAGCCCCGGACTAGCCTACAATGAGCAGTTCTTC. This sequence encodes CASSPGLAYNEQFF. This rearrangement joins TRBV7-9 to TRBJ2-1; TRBD2 agrees at 7 bases. Germline CDR1 and CDR2: SEHNR and FQNEAQ (reference sequence). CDR3 length equals 14 residues. J was trimmed by 2 bases and V by 5 bases; bases with no gene match: 3.

The rearrangement links TRBV3-1 to TRBJ2-1; no firm D call. The CDR3 consists of 15 residues. CDR1 and CDR2 (germline): LGHDT, YNNKEL (reference sequence). V was clipped by 1 base and J by 10 bases, with 17 bases between them. The CDR3 spells CASSQVGGALREQFF. Here the CDR3 DNA reads TGTGCCAGCAGCCAAGTGGGTGGCGCCTTAAGAGAGCAGTTCTTC.

V usage is TRBV23-1 and J usage is TRBJ2-1; no firm D call. Being an ORF, TRBV23-1 has a function that is uncertain. Trimming took off 2 bases at V and 9 bases at J, with 2 bases between the two ends. The CDR3 is 10 amino acids. The CDR3 is CASSQIEQFF. The CDR3 nucleotides are TGCGCCAGCAGTCAAATTGAGCAGTTCTTC.

Ten or more counts support this clonotype. V is TRBV6-4 and J is TRBJ2-1; TRBD2 agrees at 13 bases. The CDR3 has 15 residues. Germline lookup yields CDR1 MRHNA and CDR2 SNTAGT. The V segment lost 0 bases and the J segment 7 bases; nucleotides outside the gene matches: 0. CDR3 DNA sequence: TGTGCCAGCAGTGACTCACTAGCGGGAGGGAATGAGCAGTTCTTC. Amino acid sequence: CASSDSLAGGNEQFF.

This sequence joins TRBV6-5 and TRBJ1-3; the D gene is possibly TRBD1 (6 bases). Between the trimmed V and J ends, which lost 2 bases and 0 bases, there was a span of 8 bases. This CDR3 is 15 amino acids long. Germline loops: CDR1 MNHEY, CDR2 SVGAGI. This CDR3 is CASSYRGDSGNTIYF. For the CDR3, the DNA is TGTGCCAGCAGTTACAGGGGGGACTCTGGAAACACCATATATTTT.

At least ten counts were recorded for this clonotype. V and J are TRBV30 and TRBJ1-5, with a possible D match to TRBD1 (6 bases). With 2 bases removed from V and 1 base from J, the gap between germline ends came to 18 bases. Germline CDR1 is GTSNPN and CDR2 is SVGIG (reference sequence). The CDR3 consists of 17 residues. As DNA, the CDR3 is TGTGCCTGGAGTCCTCCGGGACACCGTTCCAGCAATCAGCCCCAGCATTTT. It is translated as CAWSPPGHRSSNQPQHF.

This clonotype appeared many times. The chain has TRBV29-1 and TRBJ1-1, with a possible D match to TRBD1 (5 bases). Trimming stripped 1 base from V and 5 bases from J, with 14 bases between. Germline CDR1 SQVTM, CDR2 ANQGSEA. The length of the CDR3 is 14 residues. The CDR3, as DNA: TGCAGCGTTGAAGGCCTCGTACAGGAGACTGAAGCTTTCTTT. Translating it yields CSVEGLVQETEAFF.

This clonotype was detected ten times or more. The rearrangement uses TRBV7-2 and TRBJ2-7, with TRBD2 identical over 10 bases. Germline V CDR1 and CDR2: SGHTA, FQGNSA. V dropped 3 bases and J dropped 5; count of bases not matched to a gene: 19. This CDR3 has 19 residues. CDR3 in DNA: TGTGCCAGCAGCTTTTTCTCACTAGCGGGACCAGAGCTTAGCCACGAGCAGTACTTC. Its protein is CASSFFSLAGPELSHEQYF. Drawing the rest from reference TRBV7-2 and TRBJ2-7, the complete variable domain is GAGVSQSPSNKVTEKGKDVELRCDPISGHTALYWYRQSLGQGLEFLIYFQGNSAPDKSGLPSDRFSAERTGGSVSTLTIQRTQQEDSAVYLCASSFFSLAGPELSHEQYFGPGTRLTVT.

This clonotype was seen at least ten times. The chain combines TRBV30 with TRBJ2-3, with D perhaps TRBD1 (7 bases). This CDR3 has 15 residues. V was shortened by 0 bases and J by 1 base, with 11 bases between the two germline ends. Germline values: CDR1 GTSNPN, CDR2 SVGIG (reference sequence). Here the CDR3 DNA reads TGTGCCTGGAGTGTACGGGGGACAGGCACAGATACGCAGTATTTT. Its protein is CAWSVRGTGTDTQYF.

In this sample, this clonotype turned up many times. This chain joins TRBV29-1 and TRBJ2-5, with a tentative D call TRBD2 (6 bases). Trimming took 6 bases from V and 5 from J, leaving 16 bases between them. Germline V CDR1 and CDR2: SQVTM, ANQGSEA. This CDR3 is built from 13 residues. CDR3 sequence (DNA): TGCAGCGTCAGGCAGGGAGGTTCGGAGACCCAGTACTTC. Translation gives CSVRQGGSETQYF.

This clonotype was detected many times. The chain joins TRBV6-5 to TRBJ2-7; 8 nucleotides line up with TRBD1. Germline V gene sequence: CDR1 MNHEY, CDR2 SVGAGI. The J segment lost 3 bases and the V segment lost 6 bases, leaving 13 bases of the junction unmatched. The CDR3 contains 16 residues. DNA for the CDR3: TGTGCCAGCAGCTATGGGTCCGGACAGGGAGACTACGAGCAGTACTTC. It is translated as CASSYGSGQGDYEQYF.

Details on this clonotype: This sequence may be a read error, since a much larger clone differs from it by one base. This chain links TRBV19 with TRBJ2-1; no reliable D call. The length of the CDR3 is 12 residues. Per the germline V gene, CDR1 is LNHDA and CDR2 is SQIVND (reference sequence). CDR3 residues: CASSISPNEHFF. CDR3 sequence (DNA): TGTGCCAGTAGTATCAGCCCCAATGAGCATTTCTTC. Full variable domain (rest looked up from reference TRBV19 and TRBJ2-1): DGGITQSPKYLFRKEGQNVTLSCEQNLNHDAMYWYRQDPGQGLRLIYYSQIVNDFQKGDIAEGYSVSREKKESFPLTVTSAQKNPTAFYLCASSISPNEHFFGPGTRLTVL.

This clonotype was picked up a small number of times. The V and J genes are TRBV24-1 and TRBJ1-1; no clear D. The CDR3 contains 15 residues. V lost 2 bases and J lost 6, with 15 bases in between. Germline V lookup: CDR1 KGHDR, CDR2 SFDVKD. The CDR3 nucleotides read TGTGCCACCAGTGATTCCCCTGGGTCTGGGGCTGAAGCTTTCTTT. Translated, it gives CATSDSPGSGAEAFF.

V gene TRBV4-3 combines with J gene TRBJ2-3; 10 positions agree with TRBD2. This CDR3 has 15 residues. Germline V lookup: CDR1 LGHNA, CDR2 YSLEER. V lost 1 base and J lost 10; bases outside the gene matches: 8. This chain's CDR3 is CASSQARTSGGSQYF. CDR3 DNA sequence: TGCGCCAGCAGCCAAGCAAGGACTAGCGGAGGATCGCAGTATTTT.

This clonotype was picked up many times. This chain uses TRBV6-2 or TRBV6-3 with TRBJ2-7, with no clear D. The CDR3 totals 14 residues. In germline, CDR1 is MNHEY, CDR2 SVGEGT. The germline V and J ends were trimmed by 2 bases and 6 bases, with 14 bases remaining between them. Here the CDR3 reads CASSYPWTRSEQYF. CDR3 DNA: TGTGCCAGCAGTTACCCCTGGACGCGAAGCGAGCAGTACTTC.

This clonotype was counted at least ten times. V and J are TRBV11-2 and TRBJ2-5, with TRBD1 matching 7 bases. Germline trimming cut 6 bases from V and 4 bases from J; bases unmatched to any gene: 8. CDR1 and CDR2 from the germline V gene are SGHAT and FQNNGV. The CDR3 is 14 amino acids. The CDR3 coding sequence is TGTGCCAGCAGTTCGACAGGGTCATCAGAGACCCAGTACTTC. Its protein is CASSSTGSSETQYF.

At least ten counts were recorded for this clonotype. J is TRBJ1-2 and V is TRBV20-1; the match to TRBD1 covers 8 bases. The V and J ends lost 1 base and 5 bases, in that order; junction bases with no gene match: 6. CDR3 length: 14 residues. Germline CDR1 DFQATT, CDR2 SNEGSKA (reference sequence). CDR3 sequence reads: CSARARTGLYGYTF. The DNA of the CDR3 is TGCAGTGCTAGAGCCCGGACAGGGCTATATGGCTACACCTTC.

This clonotype has a count of ten or more. The rearrangement joins TRBV6-2 or TRBV6-3 to TRBJ1-2; TRBD1 agrees at 12 bases. The CDR3 spans 16 residues. Germline V gene sequence: CDR1 MNHEY, CDR2 SVGEGT. Trimming cost V 7 bases and J 6 bases; bases outside gene matches: 12. The CDR3 DNA is TGTGCCAGCAACTCCCTGGGACAGGGGGCTCTCGATGGCTACACCTTC. Encoded protein: CASNSLGQGALDGYTF.

In this sample, this clonotype turned up a few times. This rearrangement joins TRBV4-1 to TRBJ2-5; either TRBD1 or TRBD2 may supply D (5 bases each). The V gene lost 5 bases and the J gene lost 5 bases, with 12 bases spanning the gap. Germline V CDR1 and CDR2: MGHRA, YSYEKL. CDR3 length equals 13 residues. CDR3 residues: CASSTPREETQYF. The CDR3 nucleotides are TGCGCCAGCAGCACGCCCAGGGAGGAGACCCAGTACTTC.

This clonotype came up many times. The CDR3 nucleotides read TGTGCCAGCAGCCCGACCGAGAACTATGGCTACACCTTC. Translating it yields CASSPTENYGYTF. The rearrangement joins TRBV3-1 to TRBJ1-2; no definite D call. The CDR3 runs 13 residues. V lost 4 bases to trimming and J lost 2 bases, with 8 bases between them. Germline lookup yields CDR1 LGHDT and CDR2 YNNKEL (reference sequence).

In this sample, this clonotype turned up many times. The V and J genes are TRBV6-1 and TRBJ2-1; weak D call: TRBD1 (6 bases). The CDR3 extends over 14 amino acids. Germline V gene data show CDR1 as MNHNS and CDR2 as SASEGT. Trimming stripped 4 bases from V and 4 bases from J, with 11 bases between. The CDR3 loop reads CASSGGQGYNEQFF. The CDR3 DNA reads TGTGCCAGCAGTGGAGGGCAGGGGTACAATGAGCAGTTCTTC.

The table lists this clonotype with a few counts. The rearrangement joins TRBV6-2 or TRBV6-3 to TRBJ2-1; the D gene could be TRBD1 or TRBD2 (5 bases each). The germline V and J ends were trimmed by 6 bases and 0 bases, with 12 bases remaining between them. The CDR3 contains 15 residues. Germline CDR1 is MNHEY and CDR2 is SVGEGT. CDR3 DNA: TGTGCCAGCAGGGAAGGTGGGGGCTCCTACAATGAGCAGTTCTTC. Protein: CASREGGGSYNEQFF.

There are many counts of this clonotype. The gene calls are TRBV11-2 and TRBJ2-1; D gene uncertain. Germline loops: CDR1 SGHAT, CDR2 FQNNGV. The CDR3 extends over 15 amino acids. V shed 3 bases and J shed 0 bases, with 9 bases lying between them. The CDR3 bases are TGTGCCAGCAGCTTTGGCTTTGACTCCTACAATGAGCAGTTCTTC. Translation gives CASSFGFDSYNEQFF.

This clonotype was observed many times. This sequence joins TRBV29-1 and TRBJ2-1; a possible D gene is TRBD2 (5 bases). Trimming removed 6 bases at V and 3 bases at J, with 9 bases between. This CDR3 region has 12 residues. Germline V gives CDR1 SQVTM, CDR2 ANQGSEA. The CDR3 loop is CSVGRDYNEQFF. The CDR3 DNA follows: TGCAGCGTAGGACGGGACTACAATGAGCAGTTCTTC.

This clonotype was picked up many times. The chain recombines TRBV20-1 with TRBJ2-7; 11 positions agree with TRBD1. The length of the CDR3 is 17 residues. V trimming: 1 base; J trimming: 2 bases; junction bases outside the gene matches: 10. CDR1 is DFQATT, CDR2 SNEGSKA, per germline (reference sequence). In DNA form, the CDR3 reads TGCAGTGCTAGAGGGATGGAGGGACAGGGGGACACCTACGAGCAGTACTTC. Translated, it gives CSARGMEGQGDTYEQYF.

This clonotype was seen repeatedly, ten times or more. The V and J genes are TRBV5-4 and TRBJ2-1; 11 nucleotides match TRBD2. Germline V gene data show CDR1 as SGHNT and CDR2 as YYREEE (reference sequence). CDR3 length: 16 amino acids. The junction had 9 bases not matched to a gene; V was cut back by 1 base and J by 9 bases. The CDR3 sequence is CASSLPVAGGQSEQFF. CDR3 sequence (DNA): TGTGCCAGCAGCTTGCCAGTAGCGGGAGGGCAAAGTGAGCAGTTCTTC.

This clonotype was seen only a few times. A much larger clone is a single base away; this may be a read error. This sequence joins TRBV5-1 and TRBJ1-2; 8 nucleotides match TRBD1. Germline V gene data show CDR1 as SGHRS and CDR2 as YFSETQ. The CDR3 loop spans 14 amino acids. The CDR3: CSSSLGQVLDGYTF. CDR3 coding DNA: TGCTCCAGCAGCTTGGGACAGGTGTTGGATGGCTACACCTTC.

This clonotype occurred a few times. The CDR3 is CASGLSSLPDTQYF. The CDR3 DNA reads TGTGCTAGTGGTTTGTCCAGTCTCCCAGATACGCAGTATTTT. This rearrangement joins TRBV12-5 to TRBJ2-3; D unclear. The CDR3 has 14 amino acids. Per the germline V gene, CDR1 is LGHNT and CDR2 is FRNRAP. Trimming pared 2 bases from V and 4 bases from J, leaving 10 bases between. Looking up the rest from reference TRBV12-5 and TRBJ2-3 gives the full variable domain: DARVTQTPRHKVTEMGQEVTMRCQPILGHNTVFWYRQTMMQGLELLAYFRNRAPLDDSGMPKDRFSAEMPDATLATLKIQPSEPRDSAVYFCASGLSSLPDTQYFGPGTRLTVL.